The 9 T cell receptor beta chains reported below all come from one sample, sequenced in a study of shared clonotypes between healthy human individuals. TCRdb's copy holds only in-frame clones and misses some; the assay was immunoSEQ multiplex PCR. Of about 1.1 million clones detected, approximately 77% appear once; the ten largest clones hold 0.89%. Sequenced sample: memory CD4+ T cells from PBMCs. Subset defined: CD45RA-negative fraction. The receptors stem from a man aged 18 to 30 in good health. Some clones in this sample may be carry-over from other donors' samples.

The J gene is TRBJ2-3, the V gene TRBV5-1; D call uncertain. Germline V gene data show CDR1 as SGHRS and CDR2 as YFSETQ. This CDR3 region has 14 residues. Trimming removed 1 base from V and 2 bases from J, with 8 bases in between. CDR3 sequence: CASSLNYATDTQYF. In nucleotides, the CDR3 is TGCGCCAGCAGCTTGAACTATGCCACAGATACGCAGTATTTT. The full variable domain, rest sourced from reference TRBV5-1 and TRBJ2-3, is KAGVTQTPRYLIKTRGQQVTLSCSPISGHRSVSWYQQTPGQGLQFLFEYFSETQRNKGNFPGRFSGRQFSNSRSEMNVSTLELGDSALYLCASSLNYATDTQYFGPGTRLTVL.

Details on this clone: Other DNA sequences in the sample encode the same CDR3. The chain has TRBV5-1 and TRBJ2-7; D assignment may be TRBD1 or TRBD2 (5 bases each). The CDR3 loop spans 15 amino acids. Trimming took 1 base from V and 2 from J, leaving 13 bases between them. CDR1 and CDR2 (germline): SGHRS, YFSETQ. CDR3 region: CASSLRQGAPYEQYF. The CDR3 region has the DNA TGCGCCAGCAGCTTGCGCCAGGGAGCACCCTACGAGCAGTACTTC.

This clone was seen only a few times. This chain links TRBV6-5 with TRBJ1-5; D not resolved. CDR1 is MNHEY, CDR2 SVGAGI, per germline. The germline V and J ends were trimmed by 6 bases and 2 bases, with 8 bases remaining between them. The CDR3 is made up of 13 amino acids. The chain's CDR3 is CASSSLGNQPQHF. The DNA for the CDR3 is TGTGCCAGCAGCTCCCTGGGCAATCAGCCCCAGCATTTT.

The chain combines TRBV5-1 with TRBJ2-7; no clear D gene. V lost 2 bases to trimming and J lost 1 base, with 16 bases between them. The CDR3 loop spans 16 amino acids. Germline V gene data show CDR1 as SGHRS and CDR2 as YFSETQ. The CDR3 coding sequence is TGCGCCAGCAGCTTTCGAACCTCTCTCCTTTCCTACGAGCAGTACTTC. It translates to CASSFRTSLLSYEQYF.

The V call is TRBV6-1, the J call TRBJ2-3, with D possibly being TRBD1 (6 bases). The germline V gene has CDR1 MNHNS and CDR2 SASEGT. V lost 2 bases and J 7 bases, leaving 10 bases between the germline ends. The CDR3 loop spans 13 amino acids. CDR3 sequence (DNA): TGTGCCAGCAGTGAAAAGGGGGTAAATACGCAGTATTTT. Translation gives CASSEKGVNTQYF.

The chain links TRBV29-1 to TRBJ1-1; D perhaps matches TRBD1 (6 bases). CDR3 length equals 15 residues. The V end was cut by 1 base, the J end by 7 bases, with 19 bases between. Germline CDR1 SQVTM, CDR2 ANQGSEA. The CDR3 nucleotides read TGCAGCGTTGAAGCTGACTTTACCGGGACACTTGAAGCTTTCTTT. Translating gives CSVEADFTGTLEAFF. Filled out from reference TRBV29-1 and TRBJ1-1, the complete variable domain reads SAVISQKPSRDICQRGTSLTIQCQVDSQVTMMFWYRQQPGQSLTLIATANQGSEATYESGFVIDKFPISRPNLTFSTLTVSNMSPEDSSIYLCSVEADFTGTLEAFFGQGTRLTVV.

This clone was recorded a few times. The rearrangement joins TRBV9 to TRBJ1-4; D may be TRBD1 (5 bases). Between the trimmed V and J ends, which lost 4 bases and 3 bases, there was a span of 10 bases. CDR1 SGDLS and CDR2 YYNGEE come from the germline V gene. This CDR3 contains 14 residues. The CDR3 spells CASSTTAANEKLFF. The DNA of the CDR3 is TGTGCCAGCAGCACGACAGCTGCTAATGAAAAACTGTTTTTT. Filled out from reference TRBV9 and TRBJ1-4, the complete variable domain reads DSGVTQTPKHLITATGQRVTLRCSPRSGDLSVYWYQQSLDQGLQFLIQYYNGEERAKGNILERFSAQQFPDLHSELNLSSLELGDSALYFCASSTTAANEKLFFGSGTQLSVL.

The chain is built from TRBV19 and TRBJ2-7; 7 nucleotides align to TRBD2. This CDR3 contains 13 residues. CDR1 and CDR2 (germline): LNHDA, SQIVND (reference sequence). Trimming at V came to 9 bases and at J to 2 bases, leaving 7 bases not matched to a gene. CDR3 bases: TGTGCCAGCCGCGGGGGATCCCCCTACGAGCAGTACTTC. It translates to CASRGGSPYEQYF.

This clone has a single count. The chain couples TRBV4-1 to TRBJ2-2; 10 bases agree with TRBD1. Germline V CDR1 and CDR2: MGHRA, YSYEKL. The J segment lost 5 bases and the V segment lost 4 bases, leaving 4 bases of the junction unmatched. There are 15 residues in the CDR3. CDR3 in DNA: TGCGCCAGCAGCCGAGGACAGGGGGGTACCGGGGAGCTGTTTTTT. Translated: CASSRGQGGTGELFF.